This T cell receptor (beta chain) is from a study of blood T cell repertoires in COVID-19. The protocol was immunoSEQ multiplex PCR, while the TCRdb copy is restricted to in-frame clones and leaves out a portion. The sample includes roughly 290,000 clones, approximately 90% of them seen just once. Unmatched junction bases numbered 6, after V lost 7 bases and J lost 3 bases. Germline assignment: CDR1 MNHEY and CDR2 SVGAGI. This CDR3 is 14 amino acids long. This clone has only a few counts. This chain links TRBV6-5 with TRBJ1-5; TRBD1 matches 7 bases. The clonotype was recovered from a man younger than 45 with acute or convalescent COVID-19. The sequencing input was peripheral blood. CDR3 amino acids: CASTLTGYNQPQHF. CDR3 DNA: TGTGCCAGCACCTTGACAGGGTACAATCAGCCCCAGCATTTT.